The table lists the clone carrying this T cell receptor (beta chain) with many counts. Antigen specificity is unknown. The sample is drawn from a study of T cells in Graves' hyperthyroidism and ophthalmopathy. The V and J ends lost 1 base and 7 bases, in that order; junction bases with no gene match: 2. CDR3 size: 13 residues. Germline V lookup: CDR1 DFQATT, CDR2 SNEGSKA (reference sequence). RNA transcripts gave rise to amplified TCR beta CDR3 regions. HTBI primers were employed in a first-round RT-PCR of the TCR CDR3. TCRdb used MiXCR to reprocess the multiplex PCR reads, holding one entry per CDR3 protein. Of 500,000 to 750,000 distinct CDR3 sequences listed, roughly 50% are singletons. Graves' hyperthyroidism was deemed stable given no ophthalmopathy progression within 18 months. Patients aged 18 to 65 had newly diagnosed hyperthyroidism lasting under 2 months. Overall study findings and caveats: In validation, the model predicted ophthalmopathy. These predictions came a median about 6.5 months before onset.

The receptor's source is a woman younger than 30 with Graves' hyperthyroidism. Sequencing was carried out using peripheral blood or thyroid tissue (not recorded which). The J gene is TRBJ1-4, the V gene TRBV20-1, with 8 bases fitting TRBD1. The CDR3 loop is CSARGQGREKLFF. CDR3 nucleotide sequence: TGCAGTGCTAGAGGACAGGGGCGTGAAAAACTGTTTTTT.